Sequencing of this T cell receptor (beta chain) was carried out in a study of cytomegalovirus exposure and HLA in healthy donors. The CDR3 has 11 amino acids. CDR1 and CDR2 (germline): SGDLS, YYNGEE. V gave up 5 bases and J gave up 4 bases, with 5 bases separating them. PCR involved 60 Vbeta and 13 Jbeta primers. Data came from immunoSEQ multiplex PCR; TCRdb stores just in-frame clones and leaves some out. The table shows approximately 170,000 clones, with around 80% occurring only once. Sequenced input: PBMCs. This chain joins TRBV9 and TRBJ2-3; D not certain. This receptor was obtained from a man aged 40-49 years in good health and CMV-seronegative. CDR3 sequence: CASSGADTQYF. The DNA for the CDR3 is TGTGCCAGCAGTGGAGCAGATACGCAGTATTTT.